This T cell receptor beta chain appears in the sequencing data of a study of cytotoxic CD8 clonotypes in ibrutinib-treated CLL. Broader study findings: Clonality rose at ibrutinib response, held steady in sustained remission, and fell toward baseline at progression. Public clonotypes, an uncommon group, contracted or remained stable on treatment.

Using immunoSEQ multiplex PCR, the repertoire was profiled, and TCRdb retains in-frame clones only, with some absent. The sample shows about 130,000 clones, approximately 83% of them seen only once. To note about this clone: Its target is not known.

The sequencing here drew on PBMCs, taken after 24 months of ibrutinib treatment. The receptor was derived from a human donor with chronic lymphocytic leukemia.

The chain's CDR3 is CSVAGATTGHIAKNIQYF. In DNA form, the CDR3 reads TGCAGCGTTGCGGGGGCCACCACAGGACATATAGCCAAAAACATTCAGTACTTC. V gene TRBV29-1 combines with J gene TRBJ2-4; the D gene could be TRBD1 or TRBD2 (6 bases each). The CDR3 has 18 amino acids. V shed 4 bases and J shed 0 bases, with 22 bases lying between them. Germline V lookup: CDR1 SQVTM, CDR2 ANQGSEA.